This record covers a single T cell receptor (beta chain). The antigen is not known. This CDR3 contains 17 residues. V was pared by 3 bases and J by 0 bases, with 15 bases between. Per the germline V gene, CDR1 is LNHDA and CDR2 is SQIVND (reference sequence). The entry originates in a study of T cells after yellow fever vaccination. Regarding the study as a whole: Reappearing after the booster were most of the clones from primary vaccination (around 95% CD4, 85% to 90% CD8). Within FACS-sorted repertoires, abundant clonotypes contaminating from the bulk population could be present.

TCRdb used MiXCR to reprocess the 5' RACE reads, holding one entry per CDR3 protein. The data show some 350,000 distinct CDR3 sequences, with over 4% seen just once and just under 25% held by the top ten. The sequences come from PBMCs, collected 5 days after the yellow fever booster vaccination. The chain links TRBV19 to TRBJ1-5; the D gene is possibly TRBD1 (6 bases). The source of this sequence is a man between 18 and 29 years old who received the YFV17D yellow fever vaccine. The CDR3 DNA sequence: TGTGCCAGTAGTATGCCCCGGGACATTATTAGCAATCAGCCCCAGCATTTT. Protein sequence: CASSMPRDIISNQPQHF.